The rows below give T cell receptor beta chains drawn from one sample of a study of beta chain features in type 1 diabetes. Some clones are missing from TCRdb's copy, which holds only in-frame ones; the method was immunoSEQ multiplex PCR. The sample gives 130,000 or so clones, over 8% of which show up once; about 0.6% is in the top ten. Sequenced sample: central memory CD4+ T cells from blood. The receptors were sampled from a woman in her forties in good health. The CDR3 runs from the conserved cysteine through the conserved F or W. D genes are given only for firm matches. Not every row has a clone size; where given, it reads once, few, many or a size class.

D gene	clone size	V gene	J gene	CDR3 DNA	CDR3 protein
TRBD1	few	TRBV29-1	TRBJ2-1	TGCAGCGTTGAACCTAGGGACAGCAGAGCCTACAATGAGCAGTTCTTC	CSVEPRDSRAYNEQFF
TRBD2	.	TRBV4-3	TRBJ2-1	TGCGCCAGCAGCCAAGCGGGGGGTTCCTACAATGAGCAGTTCTTC	CASSQAGGSYNEQFF
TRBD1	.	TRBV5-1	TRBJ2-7	TGCGCCAGCAGACTCGGACAGGGACGGGAGCAGTACTTC	CASRLGQGREQYF
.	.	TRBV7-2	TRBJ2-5	TGTGCCAGCAGCAGAGGGCACCAAGAGACCCAGTACTTC	CASSRGHQETQYF
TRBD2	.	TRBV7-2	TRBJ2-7	TGTGCCAGCAGTCTGAGACTAGCGGGGGGCCCCTACGAGCAGTACTTC	CASSLRLAGGPYEQYF
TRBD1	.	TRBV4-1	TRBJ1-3	TGCGCCAGCAGGACAGGGCCGAGCGGAAACACCATATATTTT	CASRTGPSGNTIYF
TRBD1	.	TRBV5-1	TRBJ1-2	TGCGCCAGCAGCTTCGACAGGGGATATGGCTACACCTTC	CASSFDRGYGYTF
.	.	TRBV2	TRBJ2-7	TGTGCCAGCAGTGAGCGTAGGGGTGGAAACGAGCAGTACTTC	CASSERRGGNEQYF
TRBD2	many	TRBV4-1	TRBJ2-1	TGCGCCAGCAGCCAAGGGGGACTAGCGGGCCCGACCTACAATGAGCAGTTCTTC	CASSQGGLAGPTYNEQFF
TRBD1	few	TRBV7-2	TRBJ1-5	TGTGCCAGCAGCTTGGACAGGGGCAATCAGCCCCAGCATTTT	CASSLDRGNQPQHF
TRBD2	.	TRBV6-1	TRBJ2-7	TGTGCCAGCAGCCGCGGACTAGCGATATCGGCCGAGCAGTACTTC	CASSRGLAISAEQYF
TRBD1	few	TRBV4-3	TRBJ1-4	TGCGCCAGCAGCCTCAACAGGGGGCACCCTAATGAAAAACTGTTTTTT	CASSLNRGHPNEKLFF
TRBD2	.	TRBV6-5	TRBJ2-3	TGTGCCAGCTCCGAGTTGAGCGGGGGAACAGATACGCAGTATTTT	CASSELSGGTDTQYF
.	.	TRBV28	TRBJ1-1	TGTGCCAGCATATCGGGGGGAGGGAGGACTGAAGCTTTCTTT	CASISGGGRTEAFF
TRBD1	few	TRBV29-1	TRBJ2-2	TGCAGCGTTCTCACAGGGGCAAACACCGGGGAGCTGTTTTTT	CSVLTGANTGELFF
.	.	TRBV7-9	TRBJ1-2	TGTGCCAGCAGCTTACTCCACGGATGGACAGCATCTAACTATGGCTACACCTTC	CASSLLHGWTASNYGYTF
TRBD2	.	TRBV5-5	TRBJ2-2	TGTGCCAGCAGCTTTTTCGGGGGGGGGCTCGTCACCGGGGAGCTGTTTTTT	CASSFFGGGLVTGELFF
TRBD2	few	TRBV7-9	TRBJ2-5	TGTGCCAGCAGCTCGTTAGCGGGGGCAGAGACCCAGTACTTC	CASSSLAGAETQYF
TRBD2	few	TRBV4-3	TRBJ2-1	TGCGCCAGCAGCCGACCGGGACTAGCTAATGAGCAGTTCTTC	CASSRPGLANEQFF
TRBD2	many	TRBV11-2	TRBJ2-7	TGTGCCAGCAGCTTATCCAGCGGGGTAGGGGACGAGCAGTACTTC	CASSLSSGVGDEQYF
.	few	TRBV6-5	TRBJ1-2	TGTGCCAGCAGTTACGATCGGGATGGCTACACCTTC	CASSYDRDGYTF
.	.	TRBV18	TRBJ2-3	TGTGCCAGCTCACCTCCGGGAGCTGATACGCAGTATTTT	CASSPPGADTQYF
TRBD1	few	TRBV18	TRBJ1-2	TGTGCCAGCTCACCCGTGACAGGGTTGGACTATGGCTACACCTTC	CASSPVTGLDYGYTF
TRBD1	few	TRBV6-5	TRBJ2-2	TGTGCCAGCAGTATCACAGGGGCGGACACCGGGGAGCTGTTTTTT	CASSITGADTGELFF
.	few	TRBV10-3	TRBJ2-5	TGTGCCACCAGGGGGGCCCAGGGTTTGACCCAAGAGACCCAGTACTTC	CATRGAQGLTQETQYF
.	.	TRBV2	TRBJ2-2	TGTGCCAGCAGTGTCGGGTTTGGCGGGGAGCTGTTTTTT	CASSVGFGGELFF
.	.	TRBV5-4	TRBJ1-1	TGTGCCAGCAGCTTGTTGGGCCGGGGGGGGATGAACACTGAAGCTTTCTTT	CASSLLGRGGMNTEAFF
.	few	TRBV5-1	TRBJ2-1	TGCGCCAGCAGCTACGGTAGAGACGGGAAAAATGAGCAGTTCTTC	CASSYGRDGKNEQFF
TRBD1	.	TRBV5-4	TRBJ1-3	TGTGCCACCCAAAACTCGGACAGGGCCTCTGGAAACACCATATATTTT	CATQNSDRASGNTIYF
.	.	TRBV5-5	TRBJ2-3	TGTGCCAGCAGTTTAGCAACTACAGGGCTTTTGACAGATACGCAGTATTTT	CASSLATTGLLTDTQYF
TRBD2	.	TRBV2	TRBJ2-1	TGTGCCAGCAGTGATCCGGGACTAGCACTCAATGAGCAGTTCTTC	CASSDPGLALNEQFF
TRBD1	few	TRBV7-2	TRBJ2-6	TGTGCCAGCAGCTTAGTGGGACAGGGAAGTACTGGGGCCAACGTCCTGACTTTC	CASSLVGQGSTGANVLTF
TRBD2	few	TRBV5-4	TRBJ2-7	TGTGCCAGCAGCCCCGGGGGGCGGGGGGGCTCCTACGAGCAGTACTTC	CASSPGGRGGSYEQYF
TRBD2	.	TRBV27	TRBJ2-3	TGTGCCAGCAGTTTAAAGGTTGGCGGGGGGGCGATAGATACGCAGTATTTT	CASSLKVGGGAIDTQYF
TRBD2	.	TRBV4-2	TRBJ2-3	TGTGCCAGCAGCCAAGGTAGCGGGGGGGGAACCACAGATACGCAGTATTTT	CASSQGSGGGTTDTQYF
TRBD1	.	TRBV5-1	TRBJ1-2	TGCGCCAGCAGATCGGCAGGGGGGACTTTAGAAGGCTACACCTTC	CASRSAGGTLEGYTF
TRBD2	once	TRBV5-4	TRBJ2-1	TGTGCCAGCAGCCCCGGGGTAGCGGGGGGCACTAATGAGCAGTTCTTC	CASSPGVAGGTNEQFF
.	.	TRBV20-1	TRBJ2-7	TGCAGTGCTGGGAGCGGCTACGAGCAGTACTTC	CSAGSGYEQYF
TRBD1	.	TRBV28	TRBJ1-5	TGTGCCAGCAGTCCGCCCTACACAGGGGATAGCAATCAGCCCCAGCATTTT	CASSPPYTGDSNQPQHF
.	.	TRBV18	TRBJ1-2	TGTGCCAGCTCCGACAGCTATGGCTACACCTTC	CASSDSYGYTF
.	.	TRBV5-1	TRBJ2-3	TGCGCCAGCAGCTTGGAGTCGCGCAGCACAGATACGCAGTATTTT	CASSLESRSTDTQYF
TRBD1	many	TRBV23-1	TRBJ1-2	TGCGCCAGCAGCTCCGGGACAGGGGATGGCTACACCTTC	CASSSGTGDGYTF
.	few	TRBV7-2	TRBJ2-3	TGTGCCAGCAGCGCGGGATGGGGGAAGTCTAGCACAGATACGCAGTATTTT	CASSAGWGKSSTDTQYF
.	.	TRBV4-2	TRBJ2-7	TGTGCCAGCAGCCAAGATTTGAGGGGGGGCTACGAGCAATACTTC	CASSQDLRGGYEQYF
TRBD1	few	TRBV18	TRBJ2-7	TGTGCCAGCTCACCGGGACAGGGATTATCGCTCGAGCAGTACTTC	CASSPGQGLSLEQYF